The 18 T cell receptor beta chains given below trace back to one sample, sequenced in a study of CD8+ T cells in alopecia areata. cDNA serving as the sequencing template came from extracted, reverse transcribed RNA. The table came from immunoSEQ multiplex PCR; TCRdb's copy has only in-frame clones and leaves some out. Of approximately 12,000 clones in the sample, approximately 60% were seen once. Researchers took lesional scalp punch biopsies and peripheral blood from people who were alopecia areata patients. Sequencing input: skin. These receptors originate from a human donor with alopecia areata.

V usage is TRBV19 and J usage is TRBJ1-5, with unresolved D. V dropped 5 bases and J dropped 2 bases, with 10 bases sitting between them. Germline CDR1 reads LNHDA; CDR2 reads SQIVND (reference sequence). The CDR3 is 14 residues long. The CDR3 reads CASSFDSRNQPQHF. In nucleotides, the CDR3 is TGTGCCAGTAGTTTCGACTCGCGCAATCAGCCCCAGCATTTT.

The chain uses TRBV30 and TRBJ1-1; D is undetermined. The CDR3 is 11 amino acids. Germline lookup yields CDR1 GTSNPN and CDR2 SVGIG (reference sequence). V shed 4 bases and J shed 3 bases, with 6 bases lying between them. The CDR3 nucleotides read TGTGCCTGGAAGAGGGACACTGAAGCTTTCTTT. Amino acid sequence: CAWKRDTEAFF.

This sequence joins TRBV2 and TRBJ2-7; 7 bases map to TRBD1. Germline CDR1 SNHLY, CDR2 FYNNEI. CDR3 size: 16 residues. V shed 6 bases, J shed 0 bases, and the junction held 11 bases outside the gene matches. The DNA for the CDR3 is TGTGCCAGCAGAGCTACCGTGACAGGGAGCTCCTACGAGCAGTACTTC. It specifies CASRATVTGSSYEQYF.

This chain joins TRBV18 and TRBJ2-7; D unclear. Trimming left V 4 bases short and J 5 bases short, with 9 bases between. Germline values: CDR1 KGHSH, CDR2 LQKENI. The CDR3 has 12 amino acids. The CDR3 reads CASSRTMDEQYF. DNA for the CDR3: TGTGCCAGCTCACGGACGATGGACGAGCAGTACTTC. Full variable domain (remainder filled in from reference TRBV18 and TRBJ2-7): NAGVMQNPRHLVRRRGQEARLRCSPMKGHSHVYWYRQLPEEGLKFMVYLQKENIIDESGMPKERFSAEFPKEGPSILRIQQVVRGDSAAYFCASSRTMDEQYFGPGTRLTVT.

The chain employs TRBV18 and TRBJ1-4; maybe TRBD1 (5 bases). The CDR3 contains 15 residues. Trimming shortened V by 4 bases and J by 13 bases, and 22 bases separated the two germline ends. Looked up from germline, CDR1 is KGHSH and CDR2 is LQKENI. CDR3 bases: TGTGCCAGCTCACGAGATCCATCTCCGGGGGAACGACTGTTTTTT. It encodes CASSRDPSPGERLFF.

V usage is TRBV6-5 and J usage is TRBJ1-2, with a possible D match to TRBD1 (5 bases). Trimming left V 4 bases short and J 4 bases short, with 10 bases between. The CDR3 runs 13 residues. Germline V gives CDR1 MNHEY, CDR2 SVGAGI. CDR3 sequence: CASSSVDSYGYTF. CDR3 in DNA: TGTGCCAGCAGTTCCGTCGACAGCTATGGCTACACCTTC.

The V gene is TRBV27, the J gene TRBJ2-3; D is undetermined. The CDR3 contains 15 residues. Per germline, CDR1 MNHEY and CDR2 SMNVEV (reference sequence). Trimming shortened V by 1 base and J by 2 bases, and 10 bases separated the two germline ends. The CDR3 region is CASSLFGINTDTQYF. For the CDR3, the DNA is TGTGCCAGCAGTTTATTTGGGATAAACACAGATACGCAGTATTTT.

The V gene is TRBV7-6, the J gene TRBJ2-7; weak D call: TRBD1 (6 bases). Germline-derived CDR1 and CDR2 are SGHVS and FNYEAQ. This CDR3 is 13 amino acids long. V lost 3 bases to trimming and J lost 5 bases, with 11 bases between them. CDR3 sequence: CASSFQTGNEQYF. The CDR3 DNA reads TGTGCCAGCAGCTTCCAGACAGGAAACGAGCAGTACTTC.

The chain couples TRBV7-9 to TRBJ2-6; 8 bases match TRBD2. This CDR3 comprises 17 residues. Germline V gene data show CDR1 as SEHNR and CDR2 as FQNEAQ (reference sequence). The ends lost 8 bases at V and 4 bases at J; junction bases unmatched: 13. Here the CDR3 DNA reads TGTGCCAGCGTACGGGGACTAGACACAGGAGGGGCCAACGTCCTGACTTTC. It encodes CASVRGLDTGGANVLTF.

The gene calls are TRBV16 and TRBJ1-1; maybe TRBD1 (6 bases). The CDR3 covers 14 residues. Trimming left V 0 bases short and J 4 bases short, with 9 bases between. Germline V gene sequence: CDR1 KGHSY, CDR2 FQNENV. The CDR3 region has the DNA TGTGCCAGCAGCCAATCGGGAGGGGGCACTGAAGCTTTCTTT. It codes for CASSQSGGGTEAFF.

The chain has TRBV7-2 and TRBJ2-7; the D gene is possibly TRBD2 (6 bases). Per the germline V gene, CDR1 is SGHTA and CDR2 is FQGNSA. The V end lost 5 bases, the J end lost 4 bases, and 27 bases lay between the germline ends. This CDR3 is built from 18 residues. In DNA form, the CDR3 reads TGTGCCAGCAGCCGGTGGGGTAAACTATTGGCGGAGGGTTACGAGCAGTACTTC. Protein product: CASSRWGKLLAEGYEQYF.

This clone was found a few times. The rearrangement joins TRBV18 to TRBJ2-1; unclear D gene. V was clipped by 3 bases and J by 6 bases, with 9 bases between them. Germline CDR1 and CDR2: KGHSH and LQKENI. CDR3 length: 13 residues. CDR3 in DNA: TGTGCCAGCTCACCCCCGATGCTCAATGAGCAGTTCTTC. Translation: CASSPPMLNEQFF.

This chain connects TRBV7-8 to TRBJ2-7; D remains ambiguous. Germline V lookup: CDR1 SGHVS, CDR2 FQNEAQ. The length of the CDR3 is 15 residues. The ends were cut back, 0 bases at V and 0 bases at J, with 9 bases in the middle. The CDR3: CASSLARFRSYEQYF. CDR3 DNA: TGTGCCAGCAGCTTAGCGAGGTTCCGCTCCTACGAGCAGTACTTC.

By share, this clone counts as medium-sized. The chain joins TRBV7-2 to TRBJ2-7; 8 bases align to TRBD1. Germline V CDR1 and CDR2: SGHTA, FQGNSA. V lost 4 bases and J lost 5; bases outside the gene matches: 7. The CDR3 loop spans 14 amino acids. The CDR3 DNA reads TGTGCCAGCAGCTCCGGGACAGGCCGACACGAGCAGTACTTC. It codes for CASSSGTGRHEQYF.

By share of the sample, this clone is medium-sized (0.01 to 0.1%). The DNA for the CDR3 is TGCGCCAGCAGTTTTCCCGGGACAGAAAATCCTTTAAGATACAATGAGCAGTTCTTC. It translates to CASSFPGTENPLRYNEQFF. This chain joins TRBV23-1 and TRBJ2-1; TRBD1 agrees at 7 bases. TRBV23-1 is an open reading frame whose function is uncertain. This CDR3 comprises 19 residues. Losses at the gene ends were 5 bases for V and 4 bases for J; bases not matched to a gene: 20.

This clone is termed medium-sized (0.01 to 0.1%). This rearrangement joins TRBV5-1 to TRBJ2-5; TRBD1 agrees at 8 bases. Germline trimming cut 6 bases from V and 5 bases from J; bases unmatched to any gene: 3. CDR1 and CDR2 (germline): SGHRS, YFSETQ. The CDR3 is 12 amino acids. The CDR3, as DNA: TGCGCCAGCATGCAGGGGGCGGAGACCCAGTACTTC. Translated, it gives CASMQGAETQYF.

This chain connects TRBV11-2 to TRBJ1-2; a weak D match, TRBD1 (5 bases). The length of the CDR3 is 18 residues. V was clipped by 5 bases and J by 1 base, with 23 bases between them. CDR1 SGHAT and CDR2 FQNNGV come from the germline V gene. In DNA, the CDR3 is TGTGCCAGCAGCACCCTACCTAGGGGTCCACACCTTAACTATGGCTACACCTTC. Translation: CASSTLPRGPHLNYGYTF.

The rearrangement uses TRBV12-2 and TRBJ1-2. TRBV12-2 is a listed pseudogene. The CDR3 has 12 amino acids. In nucleotides, the CDR3 is TGTGCAAGTCGCTTAAAATCGTATGGCTACACCTTC. Translating it yields CASRLKSYGYTF.